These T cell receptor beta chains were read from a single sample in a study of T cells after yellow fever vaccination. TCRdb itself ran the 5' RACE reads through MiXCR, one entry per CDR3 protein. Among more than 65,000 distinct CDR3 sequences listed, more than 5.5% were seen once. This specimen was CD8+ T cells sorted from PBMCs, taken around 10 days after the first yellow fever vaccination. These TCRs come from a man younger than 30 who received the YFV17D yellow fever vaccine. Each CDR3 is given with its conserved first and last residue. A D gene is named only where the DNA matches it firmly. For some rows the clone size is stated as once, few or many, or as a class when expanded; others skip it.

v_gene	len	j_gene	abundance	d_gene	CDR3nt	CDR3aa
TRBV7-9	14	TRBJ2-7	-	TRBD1	TGTGCCAGCAGCCCGACAGGGATCGGCTACGAGCAGTACTTC	CASSPTGIGYEQYF
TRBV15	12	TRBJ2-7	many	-	TGTGCCACCAGCAGATCCGGAAGGGACTTCTTCTTC	CATSRSGRDFFF
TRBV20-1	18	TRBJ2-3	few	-	TGCAGTGCTAGAGATCTCATGAGGGGGGGGGCCAATTTAGATACGCAGTATTTT	CSARDLMRGGANLDTQYF
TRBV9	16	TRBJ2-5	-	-	TGTGCCAGCAGCGGTGGAGACTCCTTTGGGAGTGAGACCCAGTACTTC	CASSGGDSFGSETQYF
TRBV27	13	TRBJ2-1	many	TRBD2	TGTGCCAGCAGTTTGCCTAGCGGGGGGGAGCAGTTCTTC	CASSLPSGGEQFF
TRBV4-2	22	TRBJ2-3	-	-	TGTGCCAGCAGCCCCTCCCCGGGACAGGGTAACCCAGCGGGGGGGAACACAGATACGCAGTATTTT	CASSPSPGQGNPAGGNTDTQYF
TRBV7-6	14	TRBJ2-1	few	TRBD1	TGTGCCAGCAGCCGAACAGGGGGCCCCTTGGAGCAGTTCTTC	CASSRTGGPLEQFF
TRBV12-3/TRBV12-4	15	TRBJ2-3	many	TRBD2	TGTGCCAGCATCTTTAGCGGGGGGGCAGGAGATACGCAGTATTTT	CASIFSGGAGDTQYF
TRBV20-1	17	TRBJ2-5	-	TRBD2	TGCAGTGCTAGAGGTTTCGAAGCGGGGGGCACTCAAGAGACCCAGTACTTC	CSARGFEAGGTQETQYF
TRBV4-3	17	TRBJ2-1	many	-	TGCGCCAGCAGCCAAGACTTCCCGGGACGTAACTACAATGAGCAGTTCTTC	CASSQDFPGRNYNEQFF
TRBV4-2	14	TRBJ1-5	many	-	TGTGCCAGCAGCCAAGACCTAACGCGACAGGAAAGTTGGTTT	CASSQDLTRQESWF
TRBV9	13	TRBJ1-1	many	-	TGTGCCAGCAGCGACGATTTGAACACTGAAGCTTTCTTT	CASSDDLNTEAFF
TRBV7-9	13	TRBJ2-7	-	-	TGTGCCAGCAGCTTAGTATCGTCTCTCGAGCAGTACTTC	CASSLVSSLEQYF
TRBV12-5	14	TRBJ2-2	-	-	TGTGCTAGTGGTTTGGGCACGAACACCGGGGAGCTGTTTTTT	CASGLGTNTGELFF
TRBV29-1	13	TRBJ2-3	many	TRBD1	TGCAGCGTTACAGGGGGCTCTACAGATACGCAGTATTTT	CSVTGGSTDTQYF
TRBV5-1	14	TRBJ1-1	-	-	TGCGCCAGCAGCTGGTGGAAGGAAGACACTGAAGCTTTCTTT	CASSWWKEDTEAFF
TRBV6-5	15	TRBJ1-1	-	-	TGTGCCAGCAGTTACTCGCCAGGGGTGGACACTGAAGCTTTCTTT	CASSYSPGVDTEAFF
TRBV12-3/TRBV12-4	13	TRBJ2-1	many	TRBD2	TGTGCCAGCAGTTCCGATAGCGGGGGGAGTCTGATCTTC	CASSSDSGGSLIF
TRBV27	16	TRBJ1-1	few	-	TGTGCCAGCAGTTTATACGGGGGCGAGTTGGGCACTGAAGCTTTCTTT	CASSLYGGELGTEAFF
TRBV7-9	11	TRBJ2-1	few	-	TGTGCCAGCAGCCCCAGTGATGAGCAGTTCTTC	CASSPSDEQFF
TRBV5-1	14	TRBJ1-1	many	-	TGCGCCAGCAGCCCCCCACAGGGAGCCACTGAAGCTTTCTTT	CASSPPQGATEAFF
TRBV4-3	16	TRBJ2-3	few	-	TGCGCCAGCAGCCAAGAGGTTGGGGGAAGCACAGATACGCAGTATTTT	CASSQEVGGSTDTQYF
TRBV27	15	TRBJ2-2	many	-	TGTGCCAGCAGTGCCGTCCTTCGGGGCACCGGGGAGCTGTTTTTT	CASSAVLRGTGELFF
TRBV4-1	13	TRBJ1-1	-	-	TGCGCCAGCAGCCCGTCTCGGAAGACTGAAGCTTTCTTT	CASSPSRKTEAFF
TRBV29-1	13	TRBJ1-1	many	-	TGCAGCGTTTTCGATGGTAGGCACACTGAAGCTTTCTTT	CSVFDGRHTEAFF
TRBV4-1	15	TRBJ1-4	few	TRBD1	TGCGCCAGCAGCCTAAACAGGGGGGACAATGAAAAACTGTTTTTT	CASSLNRGDNEKLFF
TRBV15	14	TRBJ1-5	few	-	TGTGCCACCAGTTTTGAGGGGTTCATTCAGCCCCAGCATTTT	CATSFEGFIQPQHF
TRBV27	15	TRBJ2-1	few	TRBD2	TGTGCCAGCAGTCCCGTTGCGGGGGGCCAGGTTGAGCAGTTCTTC	CASSPVAGGQVEQFF
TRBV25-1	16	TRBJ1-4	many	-	TGTGCCAGCAGTGAATCTGGCGGTGCCATTAATGAAAAACTGTTTTTT	CASSESGGAINEKLFF
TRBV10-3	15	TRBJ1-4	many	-	TGTGCCATCTCGGAAGGGGAGGGAACTAATGAAAAACTGTTTTTT	CAISEGEGTNEKLFF